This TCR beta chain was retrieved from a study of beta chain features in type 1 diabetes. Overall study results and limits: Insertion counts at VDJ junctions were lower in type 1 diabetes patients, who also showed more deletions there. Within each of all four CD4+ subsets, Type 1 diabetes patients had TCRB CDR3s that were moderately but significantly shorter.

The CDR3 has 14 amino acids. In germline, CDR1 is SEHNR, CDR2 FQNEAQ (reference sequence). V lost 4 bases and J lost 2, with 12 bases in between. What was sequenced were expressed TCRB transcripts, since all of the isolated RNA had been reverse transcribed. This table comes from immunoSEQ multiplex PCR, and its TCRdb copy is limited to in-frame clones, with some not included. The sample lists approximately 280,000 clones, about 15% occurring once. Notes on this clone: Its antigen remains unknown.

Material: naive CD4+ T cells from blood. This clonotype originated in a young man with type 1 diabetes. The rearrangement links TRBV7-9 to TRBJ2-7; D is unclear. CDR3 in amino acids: CASSSGPEAYEQYF. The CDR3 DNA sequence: TGTGCCAGCAGCTCGGGTCCAGAAGCCTACGAGCAGTACTTC.